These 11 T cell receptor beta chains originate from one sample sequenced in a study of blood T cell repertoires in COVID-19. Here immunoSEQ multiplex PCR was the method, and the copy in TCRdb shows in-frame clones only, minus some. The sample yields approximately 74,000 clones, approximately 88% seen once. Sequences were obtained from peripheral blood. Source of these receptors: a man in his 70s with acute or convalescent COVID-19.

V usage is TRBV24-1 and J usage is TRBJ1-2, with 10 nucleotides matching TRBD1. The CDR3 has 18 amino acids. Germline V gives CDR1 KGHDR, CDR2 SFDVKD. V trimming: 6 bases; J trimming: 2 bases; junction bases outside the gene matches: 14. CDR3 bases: TGTGCCACCAGTATGAGACCGGGACAGGGGCCATGGAACTATGGCTACACCTTC. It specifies CATSMRPGQGPWNYGYTF.

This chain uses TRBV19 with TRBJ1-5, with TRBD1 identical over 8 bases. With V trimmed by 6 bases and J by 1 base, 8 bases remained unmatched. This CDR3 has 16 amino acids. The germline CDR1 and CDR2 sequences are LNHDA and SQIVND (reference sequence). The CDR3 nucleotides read TGTGCCAGTAGCCCGGACAGGGCATGGAGCAATCAGCCCCAGCATTTT. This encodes CASSPDRAWSNQPQHF.

CDR3 nucleotide sequence: TGCGCCAGCAGCCGCGGGGACTCAACTAATGAAAAACTGTTTTTT. Translated: CASSRGDSTNEKLFF. The rearrangement joins TRBV5-1 to TRBJ1-4; D might be TRBD1 (5 bases). Germline V gene lookup returns CDR1 SGHRS and CDR2 YFSETQ. With 4 bases removed from V and 0 bases from J, the gap between germline ends came to 10 bases. CDR3 size: 15 residues.

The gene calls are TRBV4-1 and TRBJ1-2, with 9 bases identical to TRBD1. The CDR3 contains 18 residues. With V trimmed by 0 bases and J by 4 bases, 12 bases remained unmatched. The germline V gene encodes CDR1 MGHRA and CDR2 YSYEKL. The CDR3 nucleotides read TGCGCCAGCAGCCAAGATTCGGAACGGGACAGGGTTGTCTATGGCTACACCTTC. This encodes CASSQDSERDRVVYGYTF.

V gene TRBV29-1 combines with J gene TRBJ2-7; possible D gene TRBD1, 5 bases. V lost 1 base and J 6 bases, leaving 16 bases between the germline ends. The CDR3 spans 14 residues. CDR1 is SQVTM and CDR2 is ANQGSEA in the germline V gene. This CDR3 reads CSVEVGQGRVEQYF. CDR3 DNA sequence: TGCAGCGTTGAAGTCGGTCAGGGCCGTGTCGAGCAGTACTTC.

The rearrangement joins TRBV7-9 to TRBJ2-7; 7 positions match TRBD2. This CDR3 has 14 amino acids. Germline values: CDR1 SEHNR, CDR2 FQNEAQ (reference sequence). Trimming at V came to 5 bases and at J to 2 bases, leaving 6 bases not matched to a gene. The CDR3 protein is CASSRTSGTYEQYF. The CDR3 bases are TGTGCCAGCAGCAGGACTAGTGGGACCTACGAGCAGTACTTC.

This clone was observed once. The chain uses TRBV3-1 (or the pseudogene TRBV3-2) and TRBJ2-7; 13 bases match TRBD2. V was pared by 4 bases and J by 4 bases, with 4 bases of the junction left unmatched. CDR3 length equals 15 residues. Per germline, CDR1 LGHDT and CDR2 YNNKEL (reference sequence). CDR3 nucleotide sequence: TGTGCCAGCAGCCGAACTAGCGGGGGGGCGTACGAGCAGTACTTC. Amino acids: CASSRTSGGAYEQYF.

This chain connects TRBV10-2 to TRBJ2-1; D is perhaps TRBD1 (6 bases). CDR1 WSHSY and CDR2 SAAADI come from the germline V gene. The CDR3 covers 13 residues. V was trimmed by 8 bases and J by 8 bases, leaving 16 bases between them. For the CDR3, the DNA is TGCGCCAGCTCGAAAGGGGGTATCGATGAGCAGTTCTTC. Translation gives CASSKGGIDEQFF.

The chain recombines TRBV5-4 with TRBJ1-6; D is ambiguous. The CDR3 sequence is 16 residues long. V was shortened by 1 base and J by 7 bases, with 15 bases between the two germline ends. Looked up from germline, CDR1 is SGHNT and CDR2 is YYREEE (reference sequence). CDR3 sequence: CASSLFIGSVNSPLHF. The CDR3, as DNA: TGTGCCAGCAGCTTGTTCATCGGGAGTGTAAATTCACCCCTCCACTTT.

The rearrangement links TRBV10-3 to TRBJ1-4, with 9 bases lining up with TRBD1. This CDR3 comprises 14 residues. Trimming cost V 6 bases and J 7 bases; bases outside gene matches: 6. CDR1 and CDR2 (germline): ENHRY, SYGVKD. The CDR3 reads CAISPGTGTEKLFF. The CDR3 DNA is TGTGCCATCAGCCCCGGGACAGGGACTGAAAAACTGTTTTTT.

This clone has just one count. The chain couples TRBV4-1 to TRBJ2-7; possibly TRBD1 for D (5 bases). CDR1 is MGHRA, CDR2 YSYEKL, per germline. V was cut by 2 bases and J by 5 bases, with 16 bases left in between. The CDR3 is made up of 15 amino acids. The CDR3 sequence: CASSQMGRQMHEQYF. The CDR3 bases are TGCGCCAGCAGCCAAATGGGTAGACAGATGCACGAGCAGTACTTC.